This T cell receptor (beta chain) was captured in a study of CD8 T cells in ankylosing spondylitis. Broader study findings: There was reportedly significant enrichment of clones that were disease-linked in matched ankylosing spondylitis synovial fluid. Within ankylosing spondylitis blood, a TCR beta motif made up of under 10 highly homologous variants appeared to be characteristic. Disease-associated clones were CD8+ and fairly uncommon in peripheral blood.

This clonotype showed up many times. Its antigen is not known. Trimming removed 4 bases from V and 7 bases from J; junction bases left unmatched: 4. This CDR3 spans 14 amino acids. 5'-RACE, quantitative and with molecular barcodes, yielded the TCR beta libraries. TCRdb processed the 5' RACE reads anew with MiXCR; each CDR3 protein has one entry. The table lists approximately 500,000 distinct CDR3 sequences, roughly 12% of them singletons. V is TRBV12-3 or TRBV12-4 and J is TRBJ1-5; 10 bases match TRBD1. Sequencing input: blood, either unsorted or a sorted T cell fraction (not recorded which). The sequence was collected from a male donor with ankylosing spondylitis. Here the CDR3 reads CASSYGTGDQPQHF. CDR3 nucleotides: TGTGCCAGCAGTTACGGGACAGGGGACCAGCCCCAGCATTTT.